This T cell receptor (beta chain) was recorded in a study of CD8+ T cells in alopecia areata. Turning to the study itself: Treatment of the treated patients consisted of oral tofacitinib, 5 to 10 mg twice daily. Patients took tofacitinib for 6 to 18 months, followed by 6 drug-free months.

Both peripheral blood and punch biopsies of lesional scalp skin were obtained from patients who had alopecia areata. Isolated RNA was reverse transcribed into cDNA used as the sequencing template. The protocol was immunoSEQ multiplex PCR, while the TCRdb copy is restricted to in-frame clones and leaves out a portion. The sample carries 14,000 or so clones, 55% to 70% recorded once. The CDR3 loop spans 14 amino acids. The germline V and J ends were trimmed by 4 bases and 4 bases, with 13 bases remaining between them. Germline CDR1 SGHTA, CDR2 FQGNSA. The study, taken as a whole, reports: Scalp data also include sequences from resident alphabeta T cells of normal skin. Lesional tissue from the scalp (especially in alopecia totalis/universalis) showed higher clonality than normal scalp.

A word on this clone: As yet, its antigen is unknown.

The sequencing here drew on skin, taken at week 0. The chain combines TRBV7-2 with TRBJ1-2, with a tentative D call TRBD1 (6 bases). The TCR was taken from a human donor with alopecia areata. CDR3 region: CASSSSGEAYGYTF. The CDR3 DNA reads TGTGCCAGCAGCTCGTCAGGGGAAGCCTATGGCTACACCTTC. Variable domain in full (rest from reference TRBV7-2 and TRBJ1-2): GAGVSQSPSNKVTEKGKDVELRCDPISGHTALYWYRQSLGQGLEFLIYFQGNSAPDKSGLPSDRFSAERTGGSVSTLTIQRTQQEDSAVYLCASSSSGEAYGYTFGSGTRLTVV.